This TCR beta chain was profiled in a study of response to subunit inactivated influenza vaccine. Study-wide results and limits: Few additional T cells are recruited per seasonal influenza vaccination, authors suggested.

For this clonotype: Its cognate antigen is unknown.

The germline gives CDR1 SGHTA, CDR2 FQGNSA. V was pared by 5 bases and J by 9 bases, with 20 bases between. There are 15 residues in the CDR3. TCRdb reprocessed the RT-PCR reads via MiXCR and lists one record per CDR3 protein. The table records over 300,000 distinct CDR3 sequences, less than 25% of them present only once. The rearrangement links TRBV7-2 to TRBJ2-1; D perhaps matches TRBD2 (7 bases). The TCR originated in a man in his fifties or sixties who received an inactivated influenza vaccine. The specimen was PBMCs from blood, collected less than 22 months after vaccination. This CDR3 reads CASSIDRGGLPEQFF. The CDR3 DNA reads TGTGCCAGCAGCATAGATAGGGGGGGGTTGCCTGAGCAGTTCTTC.